This T cell receptor beta chain was sequenced in a study of shared clonotypes between healthy human individuals (dated by TCRdb to 2018 to 2021). Describing the broader study: The cohort included three men and a couple of women between 18 and 49 years of age. To estimate repertoire size and how much clonotypes are shared between individuals, the study performed deep sequencing of blood TCR repertoires from about 5 healthy adults. Per donor, leukapheresis produced somewhere between about 0.8 and 9 billion PBMCs. To increase sequencing depth and limit assay-specific biases, TCR repertoire library preparation and sequencing were carried out by different laboratories using diverse techniques. For each donor, three plates each were used for CD4 naive and CD4 memory, two plates were used for CD8 naive, and one plate was used for CD8 memory. Beyond this particular receptor, the publication reports: Higher generation probabilities were observed for clonotypes shared by all four sorted-subset donors than for non-shared clonotypes. Incomplete sequencing was indicated by rarefaction of sorted-subset datasets, despite the large sequencing depth. Estimated clonotype richness was generally larger for naive than for memory subsets. Sampling was limited to blood, and TCR repertoires in tissue likely differ from TCR repertoires in blood. Based on pairwise subsampling, the degree of clonotype sharing among donors was expected to be affected by sequencing depth. The genetic and exposure-history diversity represented was limited by the small number of donors. Sharing across a few donors was observed for roughly 5.4% of naive CD4, under 4% of naive CD8, 2% to 2.5% of memory CD4, and over 0.3% of memory CD8 clonotypes.

Trimming removed 6 bases from V and 2 bases from J, leaving 20 bases between the germline ends. CDR1 and CDR2, per the germline V gene, are SQVTM and ANQGSEA. The CDR3 holds 15 amino acids from the cysteine to the phenylalanine. This entry keeps only the CDR3 DNA: 45 bases, framed from base 1. Worth noting for this clone: No cognate antigen has been identified for it. Base qualities are not at hand, and no much larger clone is one base apart.

Using the deep immunoSEQ assay, TCR CDR3 regions were amplified from genomic DNA by multiplex PCR. Extracted genomic DNA from each cell subset was distributed evenly across all wells of several immunoSEQ 96-well plates, and each plate was treated as a replicate. Each replicate PCR for sorted subsets received 200 ng genomic DNA, equal to about 30,000 T cell genomes. Purified libraries were measured with a Qubit 3.0 fluorometer, size-checked on a Bioanalyzer 2100, and measured again with the KAPA Library Quantification kit. Each immunoSEQ 96-well plate was sequenced on its own single-read 150-cycle Illumina NextSeq 550 flow cell. For the original study's pipeline: The immunoSEQ output contained only junctional sequences without quality scores, so filtering could not match that applied to full-length reads. Sequences were annotated with PyIR, a Python wrapper for IgBLAST v1.9, and V/J genes and CDR3 were assigned using IMGT germline references. Reads were removed for weak V/J assignments (E-value above 1e-6), missing CDR3, stop codons, out-of-frame junctions, or ambiguous translated residues. V3J clonotypes were defined as sequences sharing an identical inferred V gene, J gene, and CDR3 amino acid sequence. The percentage overlap between two repertoires was calculated by dividing the number of shared unique clonotypes by the size of the smaller repertoire. Repertoire richness was assessed with RTK rarefaction, the Chao1 estimator, and Recon v2.1 estimates of unobserved clonotypes. Generation probabilities for all TCRbeta clonotypes obtained by the gDNA method from several donors were computed using OLGA. TCRdb stores this immuneACCESS table with in-frame sequences only. Part of the clones is absent; in the studies checked, under half of the shortfall reflects unresolved V genes, and no reason is known for the rest. V and J calls plus clone size are reproduced from that table; the DNA served to infer D and trimming. The sample table shows about 2 million clones, and about 95% are seen once. Of the sample, around 1% is held by the ten largest clones.

For the CD8 naive samples, CD45RO-negative cells were positively selected for CCR7, yielding a CD45RA+CCR7+ population from which TemRA cells were excluded. Healthy HIV-negative adults with no recently reported acute infections or vaccinations were included as donors. Only Caucasian adults living in Nashville, Tennessee, USA were represented among the donors. After blood collection by leukapheresis, PBMCs were isolated using Ficoll-Histopaque density gradient centrifugation and then cryopreserved in the vapor phase of liquid nitrogen. Analytical flow cytometry was used to check the purity and quantity of every magnetically sorted T cell population. From each sorted fraction, genomic DNA was isolated and quantified by UV absorbance on a Nanodrop 2000c.

The clonotype comes from a man aged 18-30 years in good health. The sequenced sample was naive CD8+ T cells sorted from blood. The cell subset or site label for this specimen denotes: CD45RA+CCR7+. Recombination linked TRBV29-1 to TRBJ2-7; TRBD1 is possibly the D segment (6 matching bases). The CDR3 region: CSVMGLGAQAYEQYF. The DNA sequence is given as TGCAGCGTGATGGGCTTGGGGGCTCAGGCCTACGAGCAGTACTTC.